The 11 T cell receptor beta chains below come from one sample, sequenced in a study of T cell repertoires in cytomegalovirus infection. For these receptors, no antigen is known. TCRdb ran MiXCR on the reads and lists one entry per CDR3 protein. The repertoire holds about 570,000 distinct CDR3 sequences, with approximately 40% as singletons. The sequences come from cultured PBMCs, collected from culture after CMV antigen stimulation. These receptors were collected from a human donor in good health (CMV status not recorded). Some clones in this sample may be carry-over from other donors' samples.

This clonotype was picked up one time. The J gene is TRBJ2-5, the V gene TRBV15; TRBD1 is a possible D gene (6 bases). Trimming took 2 bases from V and 5 from J, leaving 15 bases between them. This CDR3 has 15 residues. Germline V gene lookup returns CDR1 LNHNV and CDR2 YYDKDF (reference sequence). This chain's CDR3 is CATSRLRGQGETQYF. As DNA, the CDR3 is TGTGCCACCAGCAGACTCCGGGGCCAGGGGGAGACCCAGTACTTC.

The V and J genes are TRBV29-1 and TRBJ2-3; possibly TRBD1 for D (5 bases). Trimming pared 7 bases from V and 1 base from J, leaving 12 bases between. Germline V gives CDR1 SQVTM, CDR2 ANQGSEA. The CDR3 is 13 amino acids. The CDR3 bases are TGCAGCGCCCGGACATCCCGCACAGATACGCAGTATTTT. As protein: CSARTSRTDTQYF.

The chain recombines TRBV28 with TRBJ1-6; 7 bases map to TRBD1. The CDR3 runs 17 residues. Trimming at V came to 5 bases and at J to 5 bases, leaving 12 bases not matched to a gene. CDR1 is MDHEN and CDR2 is SYDVKM in the germline V gene. The DNA for the CDR3 is TGTGCCAGCAGTCAATTTTCCGGGACAGCAAATAATTCACCCCTCCACTTT. Protein sequence: CASSQFSGTANNSPLHF.

The table lists this clonotype with many counts. CDR3 protein: CASSATLADPPNEQFF. The DNA for the CDR3 is TGTGCCAGCAGCGCGACCCTAGCGGATCCACCCAATGAGCAGTTCTTC. The V call is TRBV7-2, the J call TRBJ2-1; 7 positions match TRBD2. The CDR3 sequence is 16 residues long. With V trimmed by 5 bases and J by 6 bases, 13 bases remained unmatched. Germline CDR1 SGHTA, CDR2 FQGNSA.

This clonotype was seen many times. This rearrangement joins TRBV7-2 to TRBJ1-6; perhaps TRBD1 as D (5 bases). V was clipped by 0 bases and J by 8 bases, with 20 bases between them. Looked up from germline, CDR1 is SGHTA and CDR2 is FQGNSA. The CDR3 loop spans 18 amino acids. The CDR3 DNA follows: TGTGCCAGCAGCTTAGCGCTCCGGGCGGGCAGGGCTGATTCACCCCTCCACTTT. This gives the protein CASSLALRAGRADSPLHF.

This clonotype came up once. At one end, the junction sequence differs from germline, possibly due to a read error. The chain links TRBV6-2 or TRBV6-3 to TRBJ2-5; D not certain. The germline V gene encodes CDR1 MNHEY and CDR2 SVGEGT. The CDR3 has 14 amino acids. The CDR3 DNA sequence: TGTGCCAGCAGTTACTCGACACACCAGGAGACCCAGTACTTC. It translates to CASSYSTHQETQYF.

This clonotype was detected only a few times. The chain recombines TRBV4-3 with TRBJ2-3; 7 nucleotides agree with TRBD1. The CDR3 contains 16 residues. Germline CDR1 LGHNA, CDR2 YSLEER. Trimming removed 5 bases from V and 2 bases from J; junction bases left unmatched: 10. The CDR3 DNA sequence: TGCGCCAGCAGCGCCCGGGTCAGGGGGTTCACAGATACGCAGTATTTT. It yields the protein CASSARVRGFTDTQYF.

The chain carries TRBV6-8 and TRBJ2-2; D possibly corresponds to TRBD1 (6 bases). Germline CDR1 reads MNHGY; CDR2 reads SAAAGT. The ends were cut back, 5 bases at V and 1 base at J, with 11 bases in the middle. CDR3 size: 15 residues. The chain's CDR3 is CASSRLGQNTGELFF. The CDR3 DNA reads TGTGCCAGCAGTCGGCTGGGACAGAACACCGGGGAGCTGTTTTTT.

In its sample, this clonotype was seen a few times. This rearrangement joins TRBV7-9 to TRBJ1-4, with TRBD1 matching 8 bases. V shed 5 bases, J shed 4 bases, and the junction held 6 bases outside the gene matches. The V gene's germline CDR1 is SEHNR and CDR2 FQNEAQ (reference sequence). CDR3 length: 15 amino acids. The CDR3 spells CASSIGQGINEKLFF. The CDR3 nucleotides are TGTGCCAGCAGCATCGGACAGGGAATTAATGAAAAACTGTTTTTT.

The chain recombines TRBV4-2 with TRBJ2-2, with D perhaps given as TRBD1 or TRBD2 (7 bases each). There are 15 residues in the CDR3. The V and J ends lost 4 bases and 7 bases respectively, with 16 bases between them. Germline V lookup: CDR1 LGHNA, CDR2 YNFKEQ. The CDR3 loop reads CASSPQGGPHGELFF. In DNA, the CDR3 is TGTGCCAGCAGCCCCCAGGGGGGGCCCCACGGGGAGCTGTTTTTT.

The chain combines TRBV6-6 with TRBJ1-2, with 9 nucleotides matching TRBD1. Germline loops: CDR1 MNHNY, CDR2 SVGAGI (reference sequence). With 2 bases clipped from V and 1 base from J, the junction kept 2 bases outside the gene matches. The CDR3 sequence is 15 residues long. The CDR3 loop is CASSYGTGFNYGYTF. CDR3 nucleotides: TGTGCCAGCAGTTACGGGACAGGGTTTAACTATGGCTACACCTTC.